The clone carrying this T cell receptor beta chain turned up a few times. Its antigen remains unknown. The sample belongs to a study of yellow fever vaccine responses in identical twins. Findings and caveats of the study: Twins reportedly had a vaccine T cell response that seemed partly convergent, partly personalized.

The V and J ends lost 3 bases and 3 bases, in that order; junction bases with no gene match: 4. The CDR3 sequence is 14 residues long. Looked up from germline, CDR1 is SQVTM and CDR2 is ANQGSEA. TCRdb ran MiXCR on the RT-PCR reads and lists one entry per CDR3 protein. The repertoire holds 20,000 to 25,000 distinct CDR3 sequences, with over 70% as singletons. This chain joins TRBV29-1 and TRBJ1-2; 10 bases line up with TRBD1. This material consisted of T cells from blood (PBMCs), unsorted or a sorted subset (not recorded which), taken before or after yellow fever vaccination (not recorded which). The source of this sequence is a young woman who received the yellow fever vaccine. This CDR3 is CSVEGTGADYGYTF. As DNA, the CDR3 is TGCAGCGTTGAGGGGACAGGGGCCGACTATGGCTACACCTTC.